The rows below give T cell receptor beta chains drawn from one sample of a study of shared clonotypes between healthy human individuals. Sequencing was performed with immunoSEQ multiplex PCR; in TCRdb, only in-frame clones are kept and a portion is missing. The table lists hundreds of thousands of clones, approximately 96% of them singletons. Sequencing was carried out using naive CD8+ T cells sorted from blood. These receptors all stem from a woman in her twenties or thirties in good health. CDR3s include the opening cysteine and the closing phenylalanine or tryptophan. Each record gives: CDR3 DNA, CDR3 protein, clone size, D gene, J gene, V gene. A D gene is named only where the DNA matches it firmly. The size of a clone is reported for some rows only, either as once, few or many, or as a class for expanded clones.

cdr3_nt: TGTGCCAGCAGCGTCCCTCCCCCCGGGGAGCTGTTTTTT; cdr3_aa: CASSVPPPGELFF; clone_size: -; d_call: -; j_call: TRBJ2-2; v_call: TRBV2
cdr3_nt: TGTGCCAGCAGTTACGCGGGTTACAATGAGCAGTTCTTC; cdr3_aa: CASSYAGYNEQFF; clone_size: -; d_call: -; j_call: TRBJ2-1; v_call: TRBV27
cdr3_nt: TGTGCCAGCAGTTTCACGGCAGTTGAAAAACTGTTTTTT; cdr3_aa: CASSFTAVEKLFF; clone_size: -; d_call: -; j_call: TRBJ1-4; v_call: TRBV28
cdr3_nt: TGTGCCAGTAGTATCGCTTCCCTTATTGCGGGAGGATCCTACAATGAGCAGTTCTTC; cdr3_aa: CASSIASLIAGGSYNEQFF; clone_size: -; d_call: TRBD2; j_call: TRBJ2-1; v_call: TRBV19
cdr3_nt: TGTGCCAGCAGCTCGGGACAGGGCTATCAGCCCCAGCATTTT; cdr3_aa: CASSSGQGYQPQHF; clone_size: -; d_call: TRBD1; j_call: TRBJ1-5; v_call: TRBV7-9
cdr3_nt: TGTGCCAGCAGTTTATGGGACAGGGCAGCGAACACCGGGGAGCTGTTTTTT; cdr3_aa: CASSLWDRAANTGELFF; clone_size: once; d_call: TRBD1; j_call: TRBJ2-2; v_call: TRBV28
cdr3_nt: TGTGCCAGCCAAAGAACTACCGGTACTAGTATATACGCCGGGGAGCTGTTTTTT; cdr3_aa: CASQRTTGTSIYAGELFF; clone_size: -; d_call: -; j_call: TRBJ2-2; v_call: TRBV19
cdr3_nt: TGTGCCAGCAGTTTAACAGGGGACAATCAGCCCCAGCATTTT; cdr3_aa: CASSLTGDNQPQHF; clone_size: -; d_call: TRBD1; j_call: TRBJ1-5; v_call: TRBV28
cdr3_nt: TGTGCCAGCAGCTTGGAGGGTGGCACTGAAGCTTTCTTT; cdr3_aa: CASSLEGGTEAFF; clone_size: -; d_call: -; j_call: TRBJ1-1; v_call: TRBV5-4
cdr3_nt: TGTGCCAGCAGTGCTTCTTCCTACGAGCAGTACTTC; cdr3_aa: CASSASSYEQYF; clone_size: once; d_call: -; j_call: TRBJ2-7; v_call: TRBV28
cdr3_nt: TGCGCCAGCAGCTTGGCCGGGGGAGCCTACAATGAGCAGTTCTTC; cdr3_aa: CASSLAGGAYNEQFF; clone_size: -; d_call: -; j_call: TRBJ2-1; v_call: TRBV5-1
cdr3_nt: TGTGCCAGCGGAAGCAATCAGCCCCAGCATTTT; cdr3_aa: CASGSNQPQHF; clone_size: -; d_call: -; j_call: TRBJ1-5; v_call: TRBV27
cdr3_nt: TGTGCCAGTAGTTTCTACAGGAGACTCAATCAGCCCCAGCATTTT; cdr3_aa: CASSFYRRLNQPQHF; clone_size: -; d_call: -; j_call: TRBJ1-5; v_call: TRBV19
cdr3_nt: TGCAGCGTTGTGGGCGGGAGGCTGGGCGGGGAGCTGTTTTTT; cdr3_aa: CSVVGGRLGGELFF; clone_size: -; d_call: TRBD2; j_call: TRBJ2-2; v_call: TRBV29-1
cdr3_nt: TGTGCCTGGAGTAGATTCGGGGAGGGATCGGAAAAACTGTTTTTT; cdr3_aa: CAWSRFGEGSEKLFF; clone_size: -; d_call: -; j_call: TRBJ1-4; v_call: TRBV30
cdr3_nt: TGTGCCAGCACCTTAGGGGGTGCTCAGCCCCAGCATTTT; cdr3_aa: CASTLGGAQPQHF; clone_size: -; d_call: -; j_call: TRBJ1-5; v_call: TRBV2
cdr3_nt: TGTGCCAGCAGCTTCAACGGAGCCGTCTACGAGCAGTACTTC; cdr3_aa: CASSFNGAVYEQYF; clone_size: -; d_call: -; j_call: TRBJ2-7; v_call: TRBV7-9
cdr3_nt: TGTGCCAGCAGTTTAGTGGGGGGAAATCAGCCCCAGCATTTT; cdr3_aa: CASSLVGGNQPQHF; clone_size: once; d_call: -; j_call: TRBJ1-5; v_call: TRBV27
cdr3_nt: TGTGCCACCAGCCCGGCCCGGGGGCTGAACACTGAAGCTTTCTTT; cdr3_aa: CATSPARGLNTEAFF; clone_size: -; d_call: -; j_call: TRBJ1-1; v_call: TRBV15
cdr3_nt: TGTGCCAGCAGCCTGCGGGGAGGGCGTAGCTCCTACGAGCAGTACTTC; cdr3_aa: CASSLRGGRSSYEQYF; clone_size: -; d_call: TRBD2; j_call: TRBJ2-7; v_call: TRBV7-9
cdr3_nt: TGTGCCAGCAGCAAGGCGAACCCGACAGTTTATGGCTACACCTTC; cdr3_aa: CASSKANPTVYGYTF; clone_size: -; d_call: -; j_call: TRBJ1-2; v_call: TRBV21-1
cdr3_nt: TGTGCCAGCAATCCCGAACAGAGTAAGAACTATGGCTACACCTTC; cdr3_aa: CASNPEQSKNYGYTF; clone_size: -; d_call: -; j_call: TRBJ1-2; v_call: TRBV28
cdr3_nt: TGTGCCAGCAGTGTCTGGGGGAACACCGGGGAGCTGTTTTTT; cdr3_aa: CASSVWGNTGELFF; clone_size: -; d_call: -; j_call: TRBJ2-2; v_call: TRBV2
cdr3_nt: TGTGCCAGCAGCTTGGCCTCAGCGGCGGGATTTTCAAATGAGCAGTTCTTC; cdr3_aa: CASSLASAAGFSNEQFF; clone_size: -; d_call: -; j_call: TRBJ2-1; v_call: TRBV5-6
cdr3_nt: TGTGCCAGCGAGGGACAGGAGAACACTGAAGCTTTCTTT; cdr3_aa: CASEGQENTEAFF; clone_size: -; d_call: TRBD1; j_call: TRBJ1-1; v_call: TRBV19
cdr3_nt: TGCGCCAGCAGCCAGGGACTGGACACCTACGAGCAGTACTTC; cdr3_aa: CASSQGLDTYEQYF; clone_size: -; d_call: -; j_call: TRBJ2-7; v_call: TRBV4-1
cdr3_nt: TGTGCCAGCAGCTTAGGGGGGTATGAAGGCGAGCAGTACTTC; cdr3_aa: CASSLGGYEGEQYF; clone_size: once; d_call: -; j_call: TRBJ2-7; v_call: TRBV7-2
cdr3_nt: TGTGCCAGCAGCCCCCGGGGCAGTCGGCCCAATGAGCAGTTCTTC; cdr3_aa: CASSPRGSRPNEQFF; clone_size: -; d_call: -; j_call: TRBJ2-1; v_call: TRBV2
cdr3_nt: TGTGCCAGCAGCTTAGACACCGGGGAGCTGTTTTTT; cdr3_aa: CASSLDTGELFF; clone_size: -; d_call: -; j_call: TRBJ2-2; v_call: TRBV7-3
cdr3_nt: TGTGCCAGCAGCGGAGGTGAAAGCTCCTACGAGCAGTACTTC; cdr3_aa: CASSGGESSYEQYF; clone_size: -; d_call: -; j_call: TRBJ2-7; v_call: TRBV25-1
cdr3_nt: TGTGCCAGCAGCCCGGTTCCTATCACAGCAAATGAGCAGTTCTTC; cdr3_aa: CASSPVPITANEQFF; clone_size: -; d_call: -; j_call: TRBJ2-1; v_call: TRBV28
cdr3_nt: TGTGCCAGCAGTTACGGGACTAGCTATACCTACGAGCAGTACTTC; cdr3_aa: CASSYGTSYTYEQYF; clone_size: -; d_call: TRBD2; j_call: TRBJ2-7; v_call: TRBV5-6
cdr3_nt: TGCGCCAGCAGCCAAGATCTGGACCGGACAATAGGGTACAATGAGCAGTTCTTC; cdr3_aa: CASSQDLDRTIGYNEQFF; clone_size: -; d_call: -; j_call: TRBJ2-1; v_call: TRBV4-1
cdr3_nt: TGTGCCAGCAGTGGCCCCACACGGCAGCCCCAGCATTTT; cdr3_aa: CASSGPTRQPQHF; clone_size: -; d_call: -; j_call: TRBJ1-5; v_call: TRBV6-1
cdr3_nt: TGCGCGAGGGGTCTCGGGACAGGGCCCTACGAGCAGTACTTC; cdr3_aa: CARGLGTGPYEQYF; clone_size: -; d_call: TRBD1; j_call: TRBJ2-7; v_call: TRBV2
cdr3_nt: TGTGCCAGCAGCTTGATAGGGACTAGCGTCGAGCAGTACTTC; cdr3_aa: CASSLIGTSVEQYF; clone_size: -; d_call: TRBD2; j_call: TRBJ2-7; v_call: TRBV5-5
cdr3_nt: TGTGCCAGCAGCTTATCCCGCGAGGCTTTCTTT; cdr3_aa: CASSLSREAFF; clone_size: -; d_call: -; j_call: TRBJ1-1; v_call: TRBV7-8
cdr3_nt: TGTGCCACCAGCAGAGTCGAGGGGCAGGAGCAGTACTTC; cdr3_aa: CATSRVEGQEQYF; clone_size: once; d_call: -; j_call: TRBJ2-7; v_call: TRBV15
cdr3_nt: TGTGCCAGCAGCTTAGCCACTGAAGCTTTCTTT; cdr3_aa: CASSLATEAFF; clone_size: -; d_call: -; j_call: TRBJ1-1; v_call: TRBV13
cdr3_nt: TGTGCCAGCAGCTCGGGGGAAATATATGGCTACACCTTC; cdr3_aa: CASSSGEIYGYTF; clone_size: -; d_call: -; j_call: TRBJ1-2; v_call: TRBV5-6
cdr3_nt: TGCGCCAGCAGCCAAGAGGGCGGGACTGAGCCTTACTACGAGCAGTACTTC; cdr3_aa: CASSQEGGTEPYYEQYF; clone_size: -; d_call: -; j_call: TRBJ2-7; v_call: TRBV4-1
cdr3_nt: TGTGCCAGCAGTTTCAACGGGATACGGGAGCTGTTTTTT; cdr3_aa: CASSFNGIRELFF; clone_size: -; d_call: -; j_call: TRBJ2-2; v_call: TRBV27
cdr3_nt: TGTGCCAGCAGTTACGGGACCGACATGGACTACACCTTC; cdr3_aa: CASSYGTDMDYTF; clone_size: -; d_call: -; j_call: TRBJ1-2; v_call: TRBV6-6
cdr3_nt: TGCGCCAGCAGCTTGGCGGGGGGGTCCTATGGCTACACCTTC; cdr3_aa: CASSLAGGSYGYTF; clone_size: -; d_call: -; j_call: TRBJ1-2; v_call: TRBV5-1
cdr3_nt: TGCGCCAGCAGTGAGGGGTGGGGCACCGGGGAGCTGTTTTTT; cdr3_aa: CASSEGWGTGELFF; clone_size: -; d_call: -; j_call: TRBJ2-2; v_call: TRBV10-1
cdr3_nt: TGTGCCAGCAGCTTAGGCCCGGGGACTCTAGCAGTAGAGCAGTTCTTC; cdr3_aa: CASSLGPGTLAVEQFF; clone_size: -; d_call: -; j_call: TRBJ2-1; v_call: TRBV13
cdr3_nt: TGTGCCAGTAGAACTAGAGCCGAAGAGACCCAGTACTTC; cdr3_aa: CASRTRAEETQYF; clone_size: -; d_call: -; j_call: TRBJ2-5; v_call: TRBV19
cdr3_nt: TGTGCCAGCAGAGAGAACACCGGGGAGCTGTTTTTT; cdr3_aa: CASRENTGELFF; clone_size: -; d_call: -; j_call: TRBJ2-2; v_call: TRBV6-6
cdr3_nt: TGTGCCGGAGATGACAGTTACACCGGGGAGCTGTTTTTT; cdr3_aa: CAGDDSYTGELFF; clone_size: -; d_call: -; j_call: TRBJ2-2; v_call: TRBV7-9
cdr3_nt: TGTGCCAGCAGTTCCTCTAATTCACCCCTCCACTTT; cdr3_aa: CASSSSNSPLHF; clone_size: -; d_call: -; j_call: TRBJ1-6; v_call: TRBV6-5
cdr3_nt: TGCGCCAGCAGCTCCTCCGACAGGGACCCTTCGGAGACCCAGTACTTC; cdr3_aa: CASSSSDRDPSETQYF; clone_size: once; d_call: TRBD1; j_call: TRBJ2-5; v_call: TRBV5-1
cdr3_nt: TGTGCCAGCAGCTTAGGATTGCGGGAGTCGTTTTTTAATGAGCAGTTCTTC; cdr3_aa: CASSLGLRESFFNEQFF; clone_size: -; d_call: TRBD2; j_call: TRBJ2-1; v_call: TRBV7-3
cdr3_nt: TGTGCCAGCAGTTCCACAGGAGCTTCTGGGGCCAACGTCCTGACTTTC; cdr3_aa: CASSSTGASGANVLTF; clone_size: -; d_call: -; j_call: TRBJ2-6; v_call: TRBV27
cdr3_nt: TGCGGGGGACCGACGGGAAACACCATATATTTT; cdr3_aa: CGGPTGNTIYF; clone_size: few; d_call: -; j_call: TRBJ1-3; v_call: TRBV10-1